The rows below give T cell receptor beta chains drawn from one sample of a study of graft-versus-host responses after intestinal transplantation. Sequencing used immunoSEQ multiplex PCR; TCRdb keeps in-frame clones, though not all of them. The sample holds about 57,000 clones, around 90% seen once. This sample comprised PBMCs, obtained 26 days after transplant. The receptors were gathered from a human patient who received an intestinal transplant, so some T cells may come from the graft donor. Each CDR3 is given with its conserved first and last residue. The D gene is left open where the match is weak. Clone size is given for some rows only: seen once, a few or many times, or a class if the clone is expanded.

V gene	D gene	clone size	J gene	CDR3 protein	CDR3 DNA
TRBV27	.	few	TRBJ2-3	CASSLGAVDTQYF	TGTGCCAGCAGTTTAGGTGCGGTGGATACGCAGTATTTT
TRBV2	TRBD1	.	TRBJ1-4	CASGVQGEGRTNEKLFF	TGTGCCAGCGGGGTACAGGGGGAGGGACGGACTAATGAAAAACTGTTTTTT
TRBV10-3	TRBD1	once	TRBJ2-1	CARPGQGIRSFYNEQFF	TGTGCCAGGCCGGGACAGGGAATACGATCGTTTTACAATGAGCAGTTCTTC
TRBV28	TRBD1	.	TRBJ1-4	CASSETGTNEKLFF	TGTGCCAGCAGCGAGACAGGGACTAATGAAAAACTGTTTTTT
TRBV28	.	.	TRBJ1-1	CASRKTGWGTEAFF	TGTGCCAGCAGGAAGACAGGTTGGGGGACTGAAGCTTTCTTT
TRBV7-9	.	.	TRBJ1-5	CASSPWAGDGTIQPQHF	TGTGCCAGCAGCCCCTGGGCGGGGGACGGGACCATCCAGCCCCAGCATTTT
TRBV7-9	TRBD1	.	TRBJ2-1	CASSGTGSSYNEQFF	TGTGCCAGCAGCGGGACAGGGAGCTCCTACAATGAGCAGTTCTTC
TRBV11-1	.	.	TRBJ1-4	CASSRYGQTTNEKLFF	TGTGCCAGCAGCCGATACGGACAAACAACTAATGAAAAACTGTTTTTT
TRBV28	.	.	TRBJ2-7	CASSPRGVGGEQYF	TGTGCCAGCAGTCCCAGGGGGGTCGGAGGCGAGCAGTACTTC
TRBV5-6	TRBD2	.	TRBJ2-2	CASSWGTSGNTGELFF	TGTGCCAGCAGCTGGGGGACTAGCGGAAACACCGGGGAGCTGTTTTTT
TRBV6-4	.	.	TRBJ2-1	CASSDGGGPYNEQFF	TGTGCCAGCAGTGACGGGGGGGGGCCCTACAATGAGCAGTTCTTC
TRBV9	.	.	TRBJ1-1	CASSMSSGDTEAFF	TGTGCCAGCAGCATGTCAAGCGGGGACACTGAAGCTTTCTTT
TRBV7-9	TRBD1	.	TRBJ1-1	CASTHLGQGHGEAFF	TGTGCCAGCACCCATTTAGGACAGGGCCACGGTGAAGCTTTCTTT
TRBV27	TRBD2	.	TRBJ2-1	CASSLEASGLYNEQFF	TGTGCCAGCAGTTTAGAAGCTAGCGGACTCTACAATGAGCAGTTCTTC
TRBV6-5	TRBD2	once	TRBJ2-5	CASSKLSGGQETQYF	TGTGCCAGCAGTAAACTTTCGGGAGGGCAAGAGACCCAGTACTTC
TRBV19	.	.	TRBJ2-7	CASSYPSAGTGAYEQYF	TGTGCCAGTAGTTACCCCTCCGCCGGGACGGGAGCCTACGAGCAGTACTTC
TRBV19	.	.	TRBJ1-1	CASSYRGNTEAFF	TGTGCCAGTAGTTATCGCGGGAACACTGAAGCTTTCTTT
TRBV7-7	.	.	TRBJ2-7	CASSLDQTSHEQYF	TGTGCTAGCAGCTTGGACCAGACTAGTCACGAGCAGTACTTC
TRBV5-4	TRBD1	.	TRBJ1-2	CASSRDRGLDNYGYTF	TGTGCCAGCAGCCGGGACAGGGGGTTGGACAACTATGGCTACACCTTC
TRBV12-5	.	.	TRBJ2-5	CASGLRSYEETQYF	TGTGCTAGTGGTTTGAGGAGTTACGAAGAGACCCAGTACTTC
TRBV12-2	.	.	TRBJ1-4	CASRSPFRQGADEKLFF	TGTGCAAGTCGCTCCCCTTTCCGGCAGGGGGCGGATGAAAAACTGTTTTTT
TRBV15	TRBD1	.	TRBJ1-4	CATAQTGAGEKLFF	TGTGCCACCGCTCAGACAGGGGCAGGCGAAAAACTGTTTTTT
TRBV5-1	TRBD1	.	TRBJ2-5	CASSSGTGNQETQYF	TGCGCCAGCAGCTCTGGGACAGGGAATCAAGAGACCCAGTACTTC
TRBV9	TRBD2	.	TRBJ2-2	CASSVLAGGSYTGELFF	TGTGCCAGCAGCGTACTAGCGGGGGGGTCCTACACCGGGGAGCTGTTTTTT
TRBV7-9	TRBD2	.	TRBJ2-3	CASSLTSGGMGTDTQYF	TGTGCCAGCAGCTTGACTAGCGGGGGGATGGGCACAGATACGCAGTATTTT
TRBV28	.	.	TRBJ2-5	CASSLWGGGRQETQYF	TGTGCCAGCAGTTTATGGGGGGGCGGGAGACAAGAGACCCAGTACTTC